This T cell receptor (beta chain) originates from a study of CD8 T cells in ankylosing spondylitis. Study-level points and caveats: Reported data indicate significant enrichment of disease-linked clones within matched ankylosing spondylitis synovial fluid. What appeared characteristic of ankylosing spondylitis blood was a TCR beta motif of fewer than ten highly homologous variants. Earlier literature documents some of the motif variants in reactive arthritis synovial fluid and blood.

It was by quantitative 5'-RACE with molecular barcodes that TCR beta libraries were made. From the 5' RACE reads, TCRdb called clonotypes with MiXCR, one entry per CDR3 protein. The sample contains 180,000 or so distinct CDR3 sequences, approximately 10% of which appear only once. Germline lookup yields CDR1 MNHEY and CDR2 SVGAGI. V was clipped by 4 bases and J by 9 bases, with 22 bases between them. CDR3 length equals 16 residues. This clonotype was seen more than once but under ten times. Its antigen is undetermined. The V and J genes are TRBV6-5 and TRBJ2-1; either TRBD1 or TRBD2 may supply D (6 bases each). Sequencing input: blood, either unsorted or a sorted T cell fraction (not recorded which). This receptor was obtained from a male donor with ankylosing spondylitis or in good health (not recorded which). Here the CDR3 DNA reads TGTGCCAGCAGTTCGGGACGCGGAGGGGGGTCGCGTGAGCAGTTCTTC. This translates into CASSSGRGGGSREQFF.